These 9 T cell receptor beta chains originate from one sample sequenced in a study of OX40 agonist ivuxolimab in advanced cancers. The data were produced by immunoSEQ multiplex PCR, yet TCRdb's version contains in-frame clones alone and is incomplete. The sample holds about 58,000 clones; approximately 87% are singletons and the top ten take approximately 3.1%. This specimen consisted of CD4+ or CD8+ T cells sorted from blood, obtained in a trial of the OX40 agonist ivuxolimab. These receptors all stem from an adult with an advanced solid tumor such as melanoma, head and neck, liver or kidney cancer.

This clone occurred a few times. CDR3 sequence reads: CASSYSPSTDTQYF. CDR3 DNA sequence: TGTGCCAGCAGTTACTCGCCTAGCACAGATACGCAGTATTTT. The chain combines TRBV6-5 with TRBJ2-3; D is unclear. The V and J ends lost 0 bases and 0 bases respectively, with 4 bases between them. The CDR3 is 14 residues long. The germline V gene encodes CDR1 MNHEY and CDR2 SVGAGI.

The chain is built from TRBV7-9 and TRBJ1-2; no clear D. Germline assignment: CDR1 SEHNR and CDR2 FQNEAQ (reference sequence). Trimming removed 2 bases at V and 2 bases at J, with 6 bases between. The CDR3 runs 13 residues. This CDR3 reads CASSLPLNYGYTF. For the CDR3, the DNA is TGTGCCAGCAGCTTACCGTTGAACTATGGCTACACCTTC. The whole variable domain, remainder taken from reference TRBV7-9 and TRBJ1-2, is DTGVSQNPRHKITKRGQNVTFRCDPISEHNRLYWYRQTLGQGPEFLTYFQNEAQLEKSRLLSDRFSAERPKGSFSTLEIQRTEQGDSAMYLCASSLPLNYGYTFGSGTRLTVV.

This clone was seen just once. The rearrangement uses TRBV4-3 and TRBJ2-3; D not certain. Germline CDR1 is LGHNA and CDR2 is YSLEER. V lost 6 bases, J lost 2 bases, and 9 bases lay in between. The CDR3 spans 13 residues. The CDR3 spells CASSLFATDTQYF. As DNA, the CDR3 is TGCGCCAGCAGTCTTTTCGCCACAGATACGCAGTATTTT.

The J gene is TRBJ1-2, the V gene TRBV28, with unresolved D. CDR3 length: 11 amino acids. Germline loops: CDR1 MDHEN, CDR2 SYDVKM. The V gene lost 3 bases and the J gene lost 8 bases, with 7 bases spanning the gap. The CDR3 loop is CASSLARGYTF. For the CDR3, the DNA is TGTGCCAGCAGTTTGGCCAGGGGCTACACCTTC.

The rearrangement uses TRBV5-1 and TRBJ1-5, with 9 bases identical to TRBD1. Germline trimming cut 0 bases from V and 10 bases from J; bases unmatched to any gene: 8. This CDR3 is 15 amino acids long. Germline-derived CDR1 and CDR2 are SGHRS and YFSETQ. CDR3 nucleotides: TGCGCCAGCAGCTTGGCCCGACAGGGGGATGGACCCCAGCATTTT. Protein product: CASSLARQGDGPQHF.

Only one count was recorded for this clone. The V and J genes are TRBV18 and TRBJ2-3, with a weak D call TRBD1 (5 bases). The CDR3 has 15 residues. The ends were cut back, 3 bases at V and 0 bases at J, with 10 bases in the middle. Per the germline V gene, CDR1 is KGHSH and CDR2 is LQKENI. CDR3 sequence reads: CASSPTDSSTDTQYF. The CDR3 DNA follows: TGTGCCAGCTCACCGACAGATTCTAGCACAGATACGCAGTATTTT.

The chain combines TRBV28 with TRBJ1-5; D possibly corresponds to TRBD1 (5 bases). This CDR3 has 12 residues. CDR1 MDHEN and CDR2 SYDVKM come from the germline V gene. The ends were cut back, 7 bases at V and 4 bases at J, with 8 bases in the middle. CDR3 protein: CASTEGNQPQHF. In DNA, the CDR3 is TGTGCCAGCACGGAGGGGAATCAGCCCCAGCATTTT.

The J gene is TRBJ2-2, the V gene TRBV7-9, with a weak D call TRBD2 (6 bases). This CDR3 region has 15 residues. In germline, CDR1 is SEHNR, CDR2 FQNEAQ (reference sequence). Between the trimmed V and J ends, which lost 0 bases and 7 bases, there was a span of 12 bases. This CDR3 is CASSLALASSGELFF. The DNA for the CDR3 is TGTGCCAGCAGCTTAGCTCTAGCGTCGAGCGGGGAGCTGTTTTTT.

The chain combines TRBV2 with TRBJ2-5, with 8 bases aligning to TRBD2. TRBJ2-7 explains the end of the DNA better; the J call may be wrong. Germline CDR1 reads SNHLY; CDR2 reads FYNNEI. The CDR3 has 14 residues. CDR3: CASGRGLVVYEQYF. The CDR3 bases are TGTGCCAGCGGGAGGGGACTAGTCGTCTACGAGCAGTACTTC.